Listed here are 16 T cell receptor beta chains from one sample, sequenced in a study of blood T cells in healthy people across ages. Sample-barcoded 5' priming and a J-beta primer mix drove a second PCR of about 6 to 12 cycles. From the 5' RACE reads, TCRdb called clonotypes with MiXCR, one entry per CDR3 protein. The table shows roughly 730,000 distinct CDR3 sequences, with roughly 56% occurring only once. The sample was blood. The source is a man between 35 and 55 years old in good health.

This clonotype was picked up a small number of times. V usage is TRBV27 and J usage is TRBJ1-2; no reliable D call. Trimming cost V 3 bases and J 6 bases, with 14 bases left between them. There are 14 residues in the CDR3. CDR1 and CDR2 from the germline V gene are MNHEY and SMNVEV (reference sequence). The CDR3 DNA reads as TGTGCCAGCAGTTTCGCCCTCACGGCTAATGGCTACACCTTC. It translates to CASSFALTANGYTF.

J is TRBJ2-6 and V is TRBV20-1; 7 bases line up with TRBD2. CDR3 size: 15 residues. After removal of 0 bases from V and 8 bases from J, the junction contained 7 bases not matched to a gene. Germline assignment: CDR1 DFQATT and CDR2 SNEGSKA (reference sequence). CDR3 coding DNA: TGCAGTGCTAGAGATGCCGCGGGGGTGTCCAACGTCCTGACTTTC. Amino acid sequence: CSARDAAGVSNVLTF.

This clonotype occurred many times. This chain links TRBV4-3 with TRBJ2-7, with a possible D match to TRBD2 (5 bases). The CDR3 extends over 15 amino acids. V was clipped by 1 base and J by 5 bases, with 15 bases between them. Germline CDR1 LGHNA, CDR2 YSLEER. For the CDR3, the DNA is TGCGCCAGCAGCCAAGGAACAGTCGGGGTCGACGAGCAGTACTTC. It encodes CASSQGTVGVDEQYF.

This clonotype was recorded once. The chain has TRBV3-1 and TRBJ1-5; D is unresolved. Germline V gene lookup returns CDR1 LGHDT and CDR2 YNNKEL (reference sequence). V gave up 0 bases and J gave up 1 base, with 10 bases separating them. CDR3 length: 16 residues. CDR3 protein: CASSQDHRPSNQPQHF. For the CDR3, the DNA is TGTGCCAGCAGCCAAGATCACAGACCCAGCAATCAGCCCCAGCATTTT.

The chain combines TRBV12-3 or TRBV12-4 with TRBJ2-3; D uncertain. V dropped 3 bases and J dropped 6 bases, with 13 bases sitting between them. The CDR3 totals 14 residues. Here the CDR3 reads CASSFGSQTDTQYF. CDR3 nucleotides: TGTGCCAGCAGTTTCGGATCCCAAACCGATACGCAGTATTTT.

With respect to this clonotype: Germline and junction disagree at one end, which may indicate a read error. The CDR3 here is CASSKSGLSGEKLFF. Here the CDR3 DNA reads TGCGCCAGCAGTAAGTCCGGACTGAGCGGTGAAAAACTGTTTTTT. The chain couples TRBV10-2 to TRBJ1-4; D ambiguous. Germline V gene data show CDR1 as WSHSY and CDR2 as SAAADI. The CDR3 runs to 15 residues.

There are a few counts of this clonotype. This chain joins TRBV9 and TRBJ2-7, with a possible D match to TRBD2 (6 bases). CDR3 length equals 16 residues. CDR1 is SGDLS and CDR2 is YYNGEE in the germline V gene. V lost 4 bases to trimming and J lost 3 bases, with 20 bases between them. CDR3 sequence: CASSPPPPGRYYEQYF. Here the CDR3 DNA reads TGTGCCAGCAGCCCCCCCCCTCCAGGGAGGTACTACGAGCAGTACTTC.

The chain is built from TRBV6-8 and TRBJ1-1; perhaps TRBD1 as D (5 bases). From germline, CDR1 is MNHGY and CDR2 SAAAGT. CDR3 length equals 12 residues. The ends were cut back, 11 bases at V and 5 bases at J, with 15 bases in the middle. The DNA for the CDR3 is TGTGCCGATGGCAGGGTAGGAACTGAAGCTTTCTTT. Its protein product is CADGRVGTEAFF.

V usage is TRBV10-3 and J usage is TRBJ2-7; no clear D. The CDR3 is 13 residues long. Germline CDR1 is ENHRY and CDR2 is SYGVKD. V was shortened by 0 bases and J by 3 bases, with 6 bases between the two germline ends. CDR3 sequence: CAISESDRYEQYF. DNA for the CDR3: TGTGCCATCAGTGAGTCCGACCGCTACGAGCAGTACTTC.

In its sample, this clonotype was seen a few times. The CDR3 region has the DNA TGTGCCAGCAGACTTAGCGGATCACCCACAGATACGCAGTATTTT. Its protein is CASRLSGSPTDTQYF. The chain employs TRBV28 and TRBJ2-3; maybe TRBD2 (6 bases). Per the germline V gene, CDR1 is MDHEN and CDR2 is SYDVKM. Trimming shortened V by 6 bases and J by 2 bases, and 15 bases separated the two germline ends. The CDR3 contains 15 residues.

The rearrangement uses TRBV5-1 and TRBJ2-7; a weak D match, TRBD1 (7 bases). This CDR3 region has 13 residues. Trimming left V 0 bases short and J 6 bases short, with 10 bases between. Germline-derived CDR1 and CDR2 are SGHRS and YFSETQ. The CDR3 is CASSLDRGGEQYF. The CDR3 DNA reads as TGCGCCAGCAGCTTGGACAGGGGAGGCGAGCAGTACTTC.

V and J are TRBV9 and TRBJ2-3; D is ambiguous. The germline gives CDR1 SGDLS, CDR2 YYNGEE. The CDR3 runs to 14 residues. The germline V and J ends were trimmed by 0 bases and 2 bases, with 7 bases remaining between them. CDR3 coding DNA: TGTGCCAGCAGCGTAGAGTCTTACACAGATACGCAGTATTTT. It translates to CASSVESYTDTQYF. Based on the CDR3 plus reference TRBV9 and TRBJ2-3, the full variable domain is DSGVTQTPKHLITATGQRVTLRCSPRSGDLSVYWYQQSLDQGLQFLIQYYNGEERAKGNILERFSAQQFPDLHSELNLSSLELGDSALYFCASSVESYTDTQYFGPGTRLTVL.

The chain couples TRBV5-1 to TRBJ2-1; 9 bases match TRBD2. This CDR3 is 16 amino acids long. Trimming removed 5 bases from V and 3 bases from J; junction bases left unmatched: 9. Germline loops: CDR1 SGHRS, CDR2 YFSETQ. DNA of the CDR3: TGCGCCAGCAGACCTAGTCAGACTAGCGGCTACAATGAGCAGTTCTTC. Its protein is CASRPSQTSGYNEQFF.

This clonotype was seen only a few times. This rearrangement joins TRBV29-1 to TRBJ2-1; D unresolved. The germline CDR1 and CDR2 sequences are SQVTM and ANQGSEA. CDR3 length equals 16 residues. V shed 6 bases and J shed 0 bases, with 18 bases lying between them. The CDR3 region has the DNA TGCAGCGTCCGCGCCCATGTGGGAAGCTCCTACAATGAGCAGTTCTTC. Protein: CSVRAHVGSSYNEQFF.

J is TRBJ2-6 and V is TRBV7-9; D is undetermined. Germline-derived CDR1 and CDR2 are SEHNR and FQNEAQ (reference sequence). V was cut by 4 bases and J by 5 bases, with 9 bases left in between. The CDR3 extends over 14 amino acids. Written as DNA, the CDR3 is TGTGCCAGCAGCTCCCAAACGCGGGCCAACGTCCTGACTTTC. As protein: CASSSQTRANVLTF.

This rearrangement joins TRBV29-1 to TRBJ2-3, with 7 bases that match TRBD2. Germline V gives CDR1 SQVTM, CDR2 ANQGSEA. The J segment lost 3 bases and the V segment lost 6 bases, leaving 12 bases of the junction unmatched. The CDR3 totals 15 residues. CDR3 residues: CSVLGGGSGTDTQYF. DNA for the CDR3: TGCAGCGTCCTGGGAGGCGGGAGTGGGACAGATACGCAGTATTTT.